This entry describes one T cell receptor (beta chain). These data come from a study of blood T cell repertoires in COVID-19. Whole-study context: Samples taken during acute and convalescent COVID-19 were collected in the United States, Italy and Spain. From T cells, B-cell-depleted T cells, or PBMCs came the material, which was cDNA or gDNA.

In the original processing: Reference gene primer amplification gave nucleated cell count estimates. Generated by immunoSEQ multiplex PCR, the TCRdb table keeps only in-frame clones and is missing some. Clone size and V and J calls were adopted from that table, with D and trimming inferred from the DNA. The profile covers around 86,000 clones, with 80% to 90% appearing a single time and 7.4% taken by the ten largest. This TCR was recovered from a human donor with acute or convalescent COVID-19. The donor label of this sample is uncertain. Material for sequencing was peripheral blood.

CDR3 sequence (DNA): TGTGCCAGAAGCTTGAAGGCCCCAGGGCTGGGGAATCAGCCCCAGCATTTT. It translates to CARSLKAPGLGNQPQHF. V is TRBV5-3 and J is TRBJ1-5; D perhaps matches TRBD1 (5 bases). TRBV5-3 is marked as an open reading frame, function uncertain. Trimming cost V 1 base and J 4 bases, with 18 bases left between them. The CDR3 is made up of 17 amino acids.